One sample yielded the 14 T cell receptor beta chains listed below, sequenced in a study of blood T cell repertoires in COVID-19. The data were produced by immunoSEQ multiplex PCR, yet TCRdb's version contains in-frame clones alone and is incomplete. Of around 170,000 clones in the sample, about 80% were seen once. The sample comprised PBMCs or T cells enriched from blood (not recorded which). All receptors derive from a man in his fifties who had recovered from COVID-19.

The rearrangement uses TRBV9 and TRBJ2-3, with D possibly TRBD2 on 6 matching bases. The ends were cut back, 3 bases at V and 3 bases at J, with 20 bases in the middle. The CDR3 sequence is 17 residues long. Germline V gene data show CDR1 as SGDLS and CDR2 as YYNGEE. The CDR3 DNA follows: TGTGCCAGCAGCGCGAGACCCGGGACTGGTGGGACAGATACGCAGTATTTT. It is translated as CASSARPGTGGTDTQYF.

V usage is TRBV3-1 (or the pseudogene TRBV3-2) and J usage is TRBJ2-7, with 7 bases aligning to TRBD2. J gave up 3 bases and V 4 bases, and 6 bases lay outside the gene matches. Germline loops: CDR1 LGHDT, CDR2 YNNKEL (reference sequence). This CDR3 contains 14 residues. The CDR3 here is CASSLERGIYEQYF. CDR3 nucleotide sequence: TGTGCCAGCAGCCTAGAGCGGGGAATCTACGAGCAGTACTTC.

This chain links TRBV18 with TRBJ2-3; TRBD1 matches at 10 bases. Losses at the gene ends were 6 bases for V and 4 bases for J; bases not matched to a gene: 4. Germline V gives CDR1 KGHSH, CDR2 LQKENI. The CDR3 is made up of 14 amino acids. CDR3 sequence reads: CASSGQGSPDTQYF. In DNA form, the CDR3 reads TGTGCCAGCTCGGGACAGGGGAGCCCAGATACGCAGTATTTT.

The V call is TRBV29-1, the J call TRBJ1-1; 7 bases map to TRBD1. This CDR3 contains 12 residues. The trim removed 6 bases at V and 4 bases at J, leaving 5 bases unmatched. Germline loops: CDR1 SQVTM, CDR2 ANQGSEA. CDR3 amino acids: CSVVQGSTEAFF. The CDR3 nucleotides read TGCAGCGTGGTACAGGGGAGCACTGAAGCTTTCTTT.

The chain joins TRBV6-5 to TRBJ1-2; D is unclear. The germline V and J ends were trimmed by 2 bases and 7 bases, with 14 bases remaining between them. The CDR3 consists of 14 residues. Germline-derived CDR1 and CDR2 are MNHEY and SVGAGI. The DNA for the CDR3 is TGTGCCAGCAGTTACGACCCCGGCCGAGGTGGCTACACCTTC. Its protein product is CASSYDPGRGGYTF.

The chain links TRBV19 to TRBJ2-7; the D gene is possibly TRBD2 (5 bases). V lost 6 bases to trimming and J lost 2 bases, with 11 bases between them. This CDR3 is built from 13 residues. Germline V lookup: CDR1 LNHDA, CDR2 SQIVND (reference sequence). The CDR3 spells CASRNGGTYEQYF. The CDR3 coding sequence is TGTGCCAGTAGGAACGGAGGTACCTACGAGCAGTACTTC.

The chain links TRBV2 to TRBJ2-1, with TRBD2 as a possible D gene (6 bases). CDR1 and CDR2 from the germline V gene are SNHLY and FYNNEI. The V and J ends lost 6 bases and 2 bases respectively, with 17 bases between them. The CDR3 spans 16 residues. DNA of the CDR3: TGTGCCAGCAGCGTCGGGGGTACCTTAACCTACAATGAGCAGTTCTTC. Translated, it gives CASSVGGTLTYNEQFF.

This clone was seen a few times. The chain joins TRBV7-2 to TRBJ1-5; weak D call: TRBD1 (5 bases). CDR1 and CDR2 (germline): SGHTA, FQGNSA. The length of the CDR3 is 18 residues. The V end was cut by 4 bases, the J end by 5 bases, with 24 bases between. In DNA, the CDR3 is TGTGCCAGCAGCTCCCCTCCGGGGGGGGGTAGAGGCCATCAGCCCCAGCATTTT. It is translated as CASSSPPGGGRGHQPQHF.

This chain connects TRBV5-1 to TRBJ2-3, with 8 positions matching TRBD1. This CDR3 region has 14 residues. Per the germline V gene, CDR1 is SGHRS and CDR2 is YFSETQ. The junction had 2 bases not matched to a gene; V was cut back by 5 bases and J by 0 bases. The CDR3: CASRTGESTDTQYF. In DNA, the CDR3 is TGCGCCAGCAGGACAGGGGAAAGCACAGATACGCAGTATTTT.

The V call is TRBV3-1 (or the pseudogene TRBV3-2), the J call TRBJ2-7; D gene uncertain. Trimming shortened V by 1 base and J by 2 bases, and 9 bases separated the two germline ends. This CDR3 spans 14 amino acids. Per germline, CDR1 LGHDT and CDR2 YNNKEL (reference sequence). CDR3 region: CASSQAGSAYEQYF. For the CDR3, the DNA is TGTGCCAGCAGCCAAGCTGGCTCAGCCTACGAGCAGTACTTC.

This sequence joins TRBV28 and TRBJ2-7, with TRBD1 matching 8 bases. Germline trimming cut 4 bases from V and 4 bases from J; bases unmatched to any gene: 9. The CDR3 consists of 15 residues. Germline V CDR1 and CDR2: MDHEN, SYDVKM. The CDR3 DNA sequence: TGTGCCAGCAGTTCGACCGGACAGGGACGGTACGAGCAGTACTTC. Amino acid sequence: CASSSTGQGRYEQYF. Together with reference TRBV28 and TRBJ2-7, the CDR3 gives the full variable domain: DVKVTQSSRYLVKRTGEKVFLECVQDMDHENMFWYRQDPGLGLRLIYFSYDVKMKEKGDIPEGYSVSREKKERFSLILESASTNQTSMYLCASSSTGQGRYEQYFGPGTRLTVT.

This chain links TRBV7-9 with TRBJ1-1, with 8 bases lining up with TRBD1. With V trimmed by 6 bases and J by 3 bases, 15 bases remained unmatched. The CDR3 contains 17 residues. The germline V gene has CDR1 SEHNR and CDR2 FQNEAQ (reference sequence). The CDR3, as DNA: TGTGCCAGCAGTCAATTTGGAAACAGGGGGAAAGACACTGAAGCTTTCTTT. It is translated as CASSQFGNRGKDTEAFF.

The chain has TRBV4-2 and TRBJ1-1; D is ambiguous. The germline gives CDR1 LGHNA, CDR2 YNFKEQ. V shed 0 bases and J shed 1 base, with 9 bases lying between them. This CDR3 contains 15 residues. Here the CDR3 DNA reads TGTGCCAGCAGCCAAGACCCACTCCGGAACACTGAAGCTTTCTTT. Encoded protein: CASSQDPLRNTEAFF.

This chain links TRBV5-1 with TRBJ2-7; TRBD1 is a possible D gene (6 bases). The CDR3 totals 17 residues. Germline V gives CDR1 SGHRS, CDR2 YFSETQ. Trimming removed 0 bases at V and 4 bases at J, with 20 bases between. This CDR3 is CASSLVPRDRGTYEQYF. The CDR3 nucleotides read TGCGCCAGCAGCTTGGTCCCCCGGGATAGGGGGACATACGAGCAGTACTTC. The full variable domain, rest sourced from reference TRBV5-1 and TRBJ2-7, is KAGVTQTPRYLIKTRGQQVTLSCSPISGHRSVSWYQQTPGQGLQFLFEYFSETQRNKGNFPGRFSGRQFSNSRSEMNVSTLELGDSALYLCASSLVPRDRGTYEQYFGPGTRLTVT.